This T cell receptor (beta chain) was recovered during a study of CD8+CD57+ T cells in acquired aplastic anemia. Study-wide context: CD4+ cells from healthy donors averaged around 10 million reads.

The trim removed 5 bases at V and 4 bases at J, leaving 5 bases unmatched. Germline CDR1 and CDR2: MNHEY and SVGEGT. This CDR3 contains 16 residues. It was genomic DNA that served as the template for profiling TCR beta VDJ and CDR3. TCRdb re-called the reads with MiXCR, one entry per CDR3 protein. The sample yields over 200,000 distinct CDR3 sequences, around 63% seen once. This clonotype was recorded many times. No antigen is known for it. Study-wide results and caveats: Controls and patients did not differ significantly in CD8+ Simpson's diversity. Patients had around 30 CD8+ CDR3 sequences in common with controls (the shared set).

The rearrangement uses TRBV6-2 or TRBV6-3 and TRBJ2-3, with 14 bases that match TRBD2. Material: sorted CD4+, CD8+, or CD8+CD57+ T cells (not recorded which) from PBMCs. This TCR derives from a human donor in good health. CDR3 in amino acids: CASSDGTSGGADTQYF. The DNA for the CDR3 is TGTGCCAGCAGTGACGGGACTAGCGGGGGAGCAGATACGCAGTATTTT.